The 2 T cell receptor beta chains below were found in one sample sequenced in a study of blood T cell repertoires in COVID-19. Assay: immunoSEQ multiplex PCR; the TCRdb copy retains only in-frame clones and omits some. The profile shows about 230,000 clones, 81% of them singletons. The sample was peripheral blood. These TCRs come from a woman of 80 years or more with acute or convalescent COVID-19.

Here the CDR3 reads CASSQDRDRVRKLFF. DNA of the CDR3: TGCGCCAGCAGCCAAGATCGGGACAGAGTTAGGAAACTGTTTTTT. The chain links TRBV4-1 to TRBJ1-4; 7 nucleotides align to TRBD1. Looked up from germline, CDR1 is MGHRA and CDR2 is YSYEKL. Trimming removed 0 bases from V and 11 bases from J; junction bases left unmatched: 9. The CDR3 has 15 residues.

This chain uses TRBV7-9 with TRBJ2-7; 8 nucleotides line up with TRBD1. Unmatched junction bases numbered 6, after V lost 3 bases and J lost 2 bases. CDR1 and CDR2 from the germline V gene are SEHNR and FQNEAQ (reference sequence). The CDR3 totals 15 residues. CDR3: CASSLSGQVAYEQYF. The CDR3 coding sequence is TGTGCCAGCAGCTTGTCGGGACAGGTTGCCTACGAGCAGTACTTC.